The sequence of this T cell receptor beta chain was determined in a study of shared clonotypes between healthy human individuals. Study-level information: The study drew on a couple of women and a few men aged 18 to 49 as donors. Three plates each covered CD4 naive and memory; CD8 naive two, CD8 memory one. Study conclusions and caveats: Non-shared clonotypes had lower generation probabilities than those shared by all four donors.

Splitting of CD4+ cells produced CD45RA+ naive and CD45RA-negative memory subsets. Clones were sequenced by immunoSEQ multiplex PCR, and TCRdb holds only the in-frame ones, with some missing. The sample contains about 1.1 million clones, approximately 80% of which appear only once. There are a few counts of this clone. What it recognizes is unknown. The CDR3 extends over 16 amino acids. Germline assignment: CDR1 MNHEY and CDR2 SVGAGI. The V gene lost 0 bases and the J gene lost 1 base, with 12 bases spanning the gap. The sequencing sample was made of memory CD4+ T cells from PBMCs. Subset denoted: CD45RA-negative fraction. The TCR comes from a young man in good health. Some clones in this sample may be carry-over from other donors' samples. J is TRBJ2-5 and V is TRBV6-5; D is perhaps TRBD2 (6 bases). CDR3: CASSYSFSGLQETQYF. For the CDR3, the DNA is TGTGCCAGCAGTTACTCCTTTAGCGGCCTCCAAGAGACCCAGTACTTC.